This T cell receptor (beta chain) was identified during a study of cytomegalovirus exposure and HLA in healthy donors. For the study at large: Approximately 77 million unique TCRs from HLA-typed donors were held in an early release of data. Broader study findings: Some V segments could not be told apart, so they were left out, TRBV6-2 and TRBV6-3 among them. In vitro testing confirmed a few CMV-associated chains as specific for CMV antigens. The classifier, whose performance was assessed in both the original and validation cohorts, reportedly diagnosed cytomegalovirus status with high specificity and sensitivity.

As regards this clone: Its antigen is not identified.

V lost 0 bases and J 1 base, leaving 11 bases between the germline ends. Germline loops: CDR1 SGHDT, CDR2 YYEEEE. The CDR3 totals 17 residues. PCR primers comprised 60 Vbeta and 13 Jbeta primers. Here immunoSEQ multiplex PCR was the method, and the copy in TCRdb shows in-frame clones only, minus some. This sample carries approximately 170,000 clones, around 84% of them seen once, and the ten largest clones take over 2.5%. Sequencing was carried out using PBMCs. The receptor was derived from a man between 25 and 39 years old in good health and CMV-seropositive. This chain joins TRBV5-6 and TRBJ2-6; D is possibly TRBD2 (6 bases). CDR3 DNA: TGTGCCAGCAGCTTGGTACCTGGGGGGTCTGGGGCCAACGTCCTGACTTTC. Protein product: CASSLVPGGSGANVLTF.